In this sample, the clone carrying this T cell receptor beta chain turned up once. The source of the sample is a study of blood T cell repertoires in COVID-19. The wider study: Spain, Italy and the United States supplied samples that represented acute and convalescent COVID-19. T cells, B-cell-depleted T cells, or PBMCs provided the cDNA or gDNA that served as material.

In the original workflow: Reference gene primer amplification in the assay estimated nucleated cell counts. Method: immunoSEQ multiplex PCR; TCRdb's copy keeps in-frame clones and lacks some. V and J calls plus clone size are reproduced from that table; the DNA served to infer D and trimming. The data show over 200,000 clones, with around nine tenths seen just once and over 9.5% held by the top ten. This TCR came from a woman aged 18-29 years who had recovered from COVID-19. Material: peripheral blood.

This chain's CDR3 is CASSPPLGGRKNTEAFF. CDR3 nucleotides: TGTGCCAGCAGCCCCCCTTTGGGCGGGCGGAAGAACACTGAAGCTTTCTTT. V and J are TRBV5-4 and TRBJ1-1; unclear D gene. Germline lookup yields CDR1 SGHNT and CDR2 YYREEE (reference sequence). This CDR3 contains 17 residues. Deletions cut 4 bases from V and 1 base from J, with 20 bases between.